A single sample is the source of the 9 T cell receptor beta chains below, sequenced in a study of blood T cells in healthy people across ages. A sample-barcoded 5' primer and a J-beta primer mix were used in a second PCR of roughly 6 to 12 cycles. One entry per CDR3 protein, called by TCRdb with MiXCR from the 5' RACE reads. The table records about a million distinct CDR3 sequences, about 48% of them present only once. Sample: blood. The receptors come from a man aged 25 to 40 in good health.

This chain connects TRBV20-1 to TRBJ1-5, with D uncertain. Trimming shortened V by 8 bases and J by 4 bases, and 12 bases separated the two germline ends. Germline assignment: CDR1 DFQATT and CDR2 SNEGSKA (reference sequence). The CDR3 contains 12 residues. The CDR3 DNA follows: TGCAGTCCCCGGTCTGGGAATCAGCCCCAGCATTTT. Its protein is CSPRSGNQPQHF.

The chain couples TRBV6-2 or TRBV6-3 to TRBJ2-5; D possibly corresponds to TRBD2 (5 bases). CDR1 is MNHEY, CDR2 SVGEGT, per germline. This CDR3 has 14 amino acids. With 2 bases removed from V and 5 bases from J, the gap between germline ends came to 12 bases. The CDR3 reads CASSYPEVWETQYF. The CDR3 DNA reads TGTGCCAGCAGTTACCCGGAGGTTTGGGAGACCCAGTACTTC.

V is TRBV25-1 and J is TRBJ2-7, with D hard to call. Between the trimmed V and J ends, which lost 1 base and 3 bases, there was a span of 7 bases. The CDR3 contains 13 residues. The germline gives CDR1 MGHDK, CDR2 SYGVNS. The CDR3 nucleotides read TGTGCCAGCAGTGAATTATACAGCTACGAGCAGTACTTC. Translating it yields CASSELYSYEQYF.

Ten or more counts support this clonotype. The chain couples TRBV6-1 to TRBJ2-4; D is perhaps TRBD1 (6 bases). CDR1 is MNHNS and CDR2 is SASEGT in the germline V gene. Trimming removed 3 bases at V and 7 bases at J, with 16 bases between. The CDR3 covers 15 residues. This chain's CDR3 is CASSDKSGHGNIQYF. The CDR3 DNA follows: TGTGCCAGCAGTGATAAATCGGGACACGGGAACATTCAGTACTTC.

The chain is built from TRBV11-2 and TRBJ2-3; D is possibly TRBD1 (6 bases). This CDR3 contains 14 residues. The germline CDR1 and CDR2 sequences are SGHAT and FQNNGV. The V gene lost 0 bases and the J gene lost 4 bases, with 8 bases spanning the gap. The CDR3 DNA follows: TGTGCCAGCAGCTTAGATCGGACAGCAGATACGCAGTATTTT. It encodes CASSLDRTADTQYF.

The chain links TRBV6-5 to TRBJ1-5; TRBD1 aligns across 9 bases. The germline CDR1 and CDR2 sequences are MNHEY and SVGAGI. The junction had 1 base not matched to a gene; V was cut back by 2 bases and J by 2 bases. The CDR3 has 15 residues. CDR3 region: CASSYRQGGNQPQHF. CDR3 DNA: TGTGCCAGCAGTTACCGACAGGGGGGCAATCAGCCCCAGCATTTT.

The gene calls are TRBV6-2 or TRBV6-3 and TRBJ2-1, with D perhaps TRBD1 (6 bases). The CDR3 extends over 16 amino acids. V lost 5 bases and J lost 4, with 18 bases in between. CDR1 and CDR2 from the germline V gene are MNHEY and SVGEGT. The CDR3 nucleotides read TGTGCCAGCAGTCCCGAAACGGACAGTTCGTACAATGAGCAGTTCTTC. Translating it yields CASSPETDSSYNEQFF.

The J gene is TRBJ2-3, the V gene TRBV12-3 or TRBV12-4; TRBD2 might be the D (7 bases). Trimming took off 6 bases at V and 2 bases at J, with 15 bases between the two ends. The CDR3 sequence is 15 residues long. DNA for the CDR3: TGTGCCAGCAGGACTAGGGGGGGAGCCACAGATACGCAGTATTTT. Translation gives CASRTRGGATDTQYF.

The CDR3 is CASSVPGTSGSSYNEQFF. The CDR3, as DNA: TGTGCCAGCAGCGTACCGGGGACTAGCGGGAGCTCCTACAATGAGCAGTTCTTC. V usage is TRBV9 and J usage is TRBJ2-1, with 14 bases fitting TRBD2. J was trimmed by 0 bases and V by 1 base; bases with no gene match: 3. The length of the CDR3 is 18 residues. CDR1 is SGDLS, CDR2 YYNGEE, per germline.